These 18 T cell receptor beta chains share one sample of origin, sequenced in a study of T cells in Graves' hyperthyroidism and ophthalmopathy. RNA transcripts gave rise to amplified TCR beta CDR3 regions. Initially, a first-round RT-PCR of the TCR CDR3 employed the HTBI primer set. TCRdb processed the multiplex PCR reads anew with MiXCR; each CDR3 protein has one entry. The sample has 530,000 or so distinct CDR3 sequences, 17% seen once; the top ten hold under 20%. The specimen was blood. The source of these receptors is a woman aged 18 to 35 with Graves' ophthalmopathy.

The chain has TRBV20-1 and TRBJ1-1; D uncertain. Germline values: CDR1 DFQATT, CDR2 SNEGSKA (reference sequence). The V and J ends lost 2 bases and 1 base respectively, with 5 bases between them. This CDR3 has 12 residues. The CDR3: CSARYPNTEAFF. CDR3 bases: TGCAGTGCTAGATATCCGAACACTGAAGCTTTCTTT.

The rearrangement uses TRBV7-9 and TRBJ1-2; 8 bases map to TRBD1. Germline V gene data show CDR1 as SEHNR and CDR2 as FQNEAQ (reference sequence). The CDR3 has 20 amino acids. V dropped 1 base and J dropped 4; count of bases not matched to a gene: 20. CDR3 sequence (DNA): TGTGCCAGCAGCTTAGGGGCTTATAGGGTACAGGGAACAGGGGGCTATGGCTACACCTTC. It encodes CASSLGAYRVQGTGGYGYTF.

This clonotype was observed at least ten times. The chain uses TRBV30 and TRBJ2-1; 7 bases align to TRBD2. Germline assignment: CDR1 GTSNPN and CDR2 SVGIG (reference sequence). V was pared by 5 bases and J by 4 bases, with 8 bases of the junction left unmatched. CDR3 length equals 14 residues. CDR3 residues: CAWGPGLPYNEQFF. CDR3 DNA sequence: TGTGCCTGGGGACCGGGACTACCTTACAATGAGCAGTTCTTC.

This clonotype was found many times. This chain joins TRBV27 and TRBJ2-7, with 9 bases that match TRBD1. CDR1 MNHEY and CDR2 SMNVEV come from the germline V gene (reference sequence). V was clipped by 7 bases and J by 7 bases; unmatched bases: 14. The CDR3 length is 15 residues. The CDR3 DNA reads TGTGCCAGCATGCCCCTGGGACAGGGTCTGCGGGAGCAGTACTTC. Residues: CASMPLGQGLREQYF.

This clonotype was observed a few times. J is TRBJ1-1 and V is TRBV27; 7 bases are shared with TRBD1. The germline gives CDR1 MNHEY, CDR2 SMNVEV (reference sequence). Unmatched junction bases numbered 5, after V lost 2 bases and J lost 5 bases. There are 14 residues in the CDR3. Here the CDR3 DNA reads TGTGCCAGCAGTTTAGACAGGGTGACGACTGAAGCTTTCTTT. Its protein product is CASSLDRVTTEAFF.

The genes are TRBV16 and TRBJ1-1; 10 nucleotides agree with TRBD1. Germline V CDR1 and CDR2: KGHSY, FQNENV. J gave up 11 bases and V 4 bases, and 7 bases lay outside the gene matches. The CDR3 contains 13 residues. The CDR3 loop is CASSPYGQGGAFF. In DNA form, the CDR3 reads TGTGCCAGCAGCCCGTACGGACAGGGGGGGGCTTTCTTT.

The CDR3 sequence is CAWSNAPTMNTEAFF. The CDR3 bases are TGTGCCTGGAGCAACGCCCCCACGATGAACACTGAAGCTTTCTTT. This chain connects TRBV30 to TRBJ1-1, with D unclear. The V end lost 3 bases, the J end lost 0 bases, and 14 bases lay between the germline ends. This CDR3 comprises 15 residues. CDR1 and CDR2 (germline): GTSNPN, SVGIG (reference sequence).

In its sample, this clonotype was seen once. The chain is built from TRBV7-6 and TRBJ2-3, with TRBD2 matching over 8 bases. Germline values: CDR1 SGHVS, CDR2 FNYEAQ. The CDR3 spans 17 residues. J lost 6 bases, V lost 2 bases, and 13 bases had no gene match. For the CDR3, the DNA is TGTGCCAGCAGCTTATCCGGGGTAGCGGGATTGGGCGATACGCAGTATTTT. It is translated as CASSLSGVAGLGDTQYF.

This clonotype was seen at least ten times. The chain combines TRBV6-1 with TRBJ2-4; D remains unclear. Germline-derived CDR1 and CDR2 are MNHNS and SASEGT. There are 17 residues in the CDR3. Trimming removed 3 bases from V and 0 bases from J, with 15 bases in between. This CDR3 reads CASSDFAADEAKNIQYF. DNA of the CDR3: TGTGCCAGCAGTGATTTTGCGGCAGACGAAGCCAAAAACATTCAGTACTTC.

This chain's CDR3 is CASSLLVAGGPSEQYF. CDR3 nucleotides: TGTGCCAGCAGTTTATTAGTAGCGGGAGGGCCCAGCGAGCAGTACTTC. V and J are TRBV27 and TRBJ2-7; TRBD2 agrees at 11 bases. V shed 1 base and J 6 bases; nucleotides not matched to a gene: 8. Germline CDR1 MNHEY, CDR2 SMNVEV (reference sequence). The CDR3 totals 16 residues.

This clonotype was detected many times. This rearrangement joins TRBV2 to TRBJ2-1, with 7 nucleotides matching TRBD1. CDR3 size: 12 residues. V was pared by 6 bases and J by 10 bases, with 6 bases of the junction left unmatched. Looked up from germline, CDR1 is SNHLY and CDR2 is FYNNEI. The CDR3 nucleotides are TGTGCCAGCAGGGAGGAGACAGGGGAGCAGTTCTTC. Protein sequence: CASREETGEQFF.

This chain joins TRBV7-9 and TRBJ2-7, with TRBD2 matching over 8 bases. From germline, CDR1 is SEHNR and CDR2 FQNEAQ (reference sequence). V gave up 2 bases and J gave up 5 bases; unmatched junction bases: 8. The CDR3 is 15 residues long. The CDR3 reads CASSLRGGLHHEQYF. The CDR3 DNA sequence: TGTGCCAGCAGCTTACGGGGGGGGCTTCACCACGAGCAGTACTTC.

This clonotype occurred many times. This rearrangement joins TRBV5-4 to TRBJ2-3; 9 nucleotides agree with TRBD2. V shed 1 base, J shed 1 base, and the junction held 7 bases outside the gene matches. The CDR3 loop spans 17 amino acids. Germline V CDR1 and CDR2: SGHNT, YYREEE (reference sequence). The chain's CDR3 is CASSLQRGAQGTDTQYF. For the CDR3, the DNA is TGTGCCAGCAGCTTGCAGCGGGGGGCCCAGGGCACAGATACGCAGTATTTT.

This clonotype was picked up many times. The chain couples TRBV28 to TRBJ1-5; D unresolved. There are 12 residues in the CDR3. V was clipped by 5 bases and J by 6 bases, with 8 bases between them. Germline CDR1 MDHEN, CDR2 SYDVKM. Here the CDR3 reads CASSPPGQPQHF. DNA for the CDR3: TGTGCCAGCAGTCCCCCGGGTCAGCCCCAGCATTTT. Using reference TRBV28 and TRBJ1-5 for the parts outside the CDR3, the full variable domain is DVKVTQSSRYLVKRTGEKVFLECVQDMDHENMFWYRQDPGLGLRLIYFSYDVKMKEKGDIPEGYSVSREKKERFSLILESASTNQTSMYLCASSPPGQPQHFGDGTRLSIL.

This clonotype has a count of ten or more. The rearrangement uses TRBV12-3 or TRBV12-4 and TRBJ2-1; TRBD2 matches at 8 bases. This CDR3 has 15 residues. The ends lost 4 bases at V and 7 bases at J; junction bases unmatched: 9. DNA of the CDR3: TGTGCCAGCAGTTCCCGGGGGGGCTTTGGGAATGAGCAGTTCTTC. Translated: CASSSRGGFGNEQFF.

This clonotype came up a few times. This sequence joins TRBV27 and TRBJ2-7; TRBD2 aligns across 8 bases. This CDR3 spans 13 amino acids. With V trimmed by 6 bases and J by 5 bases, 6 bases remained unmatched. Germline CDR1 and CDR2: MNHEY and SMNVEV (reference sequence). DNA of the CDR3: TGTGCCAGCAGGGGACTAGGACCCCACGAGCAGTACTTC. This gives the protein CASRGLGPHEQYF.

The CDR3 DNA reads as TGTGCCAGCAGCCACGACAGGGACTCCTACAATGAGCAGTTCTTC. It is translated as CASSHDRDSYNEQFF. This sequence joins TRBV6-1 and TRBJ2-1; TRBD1 agrees at 7 bases. CDR3 length: 15 residues. The junction had 5 bases not matched to a gene; V was cut back by 6 bases and J by 0 bases. The germline V gene has CDR1 MNHNS and CDR2 SASEGT.

The rearrangement joins TRBV20-1 to TRBJ2-4, with TRBD1 as a possible D gene (5 bases). V shed 4 bases and J shed 0 bases, with 13 bases lying between them. Germline values: CDR1 DFQATT, CDR2 SNEGSKA (reference sequence). The CDR3 covers 15 residues. This CDR3 is CSATGRAIAKNIQYF. CDR3 nucleotide sequence: TGCAGTGCTACCGGCAGGGCCATAGCCAAAAACATTCAGTACTTC.